The TCR beta chain described here comes from a study of neurological immune-mediated disorders. Study conclusions and caveats: One related-CDR3 cluster, identified by phylogenetic grouping, held the repertoires of 18 of 34 multiple sclerosis patients and was a possible signature.

A single record per CDR3 protein comes from TCRdb applying MiXCR to the 5' RACE reads. The profile covers tens of thousands of distinct CDR3 sequences, with 4% to 6% appearing a single time and about 7.4% taken by the ten largest. This clonotype appeared many times. Its antigen is unidentified. Between the trimmed V and J ends, which lost 7 bases and 3 bases, there was a span of 6 bases. The germline CDR1 and CDR2 sequences are SQVTM and ANQGSEA. This CDR3 spans 10 amino acids. The rearrangement links TRBV29-1 to TRBJ1-1, with no clear D. The sample was PBMCs. The receptor was isolated from a man younger than 35 with multiple sclerosis. CDR3 sequence: CSAFYTEAFF. The CDR3 bases are TGCAGCGCCTTCTACACTGAAGCTTTCTTT. Variable domain in full (rest from reference TRBV29-1 and TRBJ1-1): SAVISQKPSRDICQRGTSLTIQCQVDSQVTMMFWYRQQPGQSLTLIATANQGSEATYESGFVIDKFPISRPNLTFSTLTVSNMSPEDSSIYLCSAFYTEAFFGQGTRLTVV.